The 5 T cell receptor delta chains below were found in one sample sequenced in a study of gamma-delta T cells after stem cell transplantation. TCRdb re-identified clones in the RT-PCR reads via CATT. The repertoire includes about 660 delta-chain clones, roughly 5% of them detected once, and roughly 84% sits in the top ten. Sequencing was performed on gamma-delta T cells. These receptor sequences come from a human donor. It is not recorded whose cells these are; they may come from a transplant donor.

This clone turned up a few times. A far larger clone is off by one base, so a read error is likely. Other DNA sequences in this sample translate to the same CDR3. The CDR3 sequence is CACDTVGTGGYATDKLIF. The CDR3 region has the DNA TGTGCTTGTGACACCGTCGGTACTGGGGGATACGCCACCGATAAACTCATCTTT. The chain couples TRDV2 to TRDJ1; 13 nucleotides match TRDD3. CDR3 size: 18 residues. Germline CDR1 is GEAIGNYY and CDR2 is EKD.

With regard to this clone: This probably arose from a read error, given a far larger clone one base away. The chain links TRDV2 to TRDJ1, with 7 bases aligning to TRDD3. The CDR3 is 14 amino acids. V was pared by 1 base and J by 2 bases, with 3 bases of the junction left unmatched. Per germline, CDR1 GEAIGNYY and CDR2 EKD. Written as DNA, the CDR3 is TGTGCCTGTGACACTCCGGGGGATACCGATAAACTCATCTTT. Its translation: CACDTPGDTDKLIF.

As concerns this clone: A far larger clone is off by one base, so a read error is likely. The sample carries other DNA sequences with the same CDR3. The chain links TRDV2 to TRDJ1, with a tentative D call TRDD3 (5 bases). The CDR3 has 20 residues. Looked up from germline, CDR1 is GEAIGNYY and CDR2 is EKD. This CDR3 reads CACDTLVFSDLLEDTDKLIF. Here the CDR3 DNA reads TGTGCCTGTGACACCCTGGTTTTCTCCGACTTACTGGAGGACACAGATAAACTCATCTTT.

Comments on this clone: A read error likely explains why the TCRdb protein, taken from a much larger clone, differs from this DNA's translation at residue 9; the protein shown is translated from the DNA. The chain joins TRDV2 to TRDJ1, with 7 bases identical to TRDD3. Germline values: CDR1 GEAIGNYY, CDR2 EKD. V shed 0 bases and J 7 bases; nucleotides not matched to a gene: 19. CDR3 length equals 18 residues. As DNA, the CDR3 is TGTGCCTGTGACACCTTACTGGGGTATACGCGTCTGAGAAGTAAACTCATCTTT. It specifies CACDTLLGYTRLRSKLIF.

By proportion, this clone is medium-sized (0.01 to 0.1%). This sequence is one base from a far larger clone and is likely a read error. Other DNA sequences within the sample encode an identical CDR3. J is TRDJ1 and V is TRDV2; TRDD3 matches 11 bases. This CDR3 has 18 residues. Germline-derived CDR1 and CDR2 are GEAIGNYY and EKD. CDR3 in DNA: TGCGCCTGTGAACAACTGGGGGATAGGGGGTCCGCCGCCGATAAACTCATCTTT. Translated: CACEQLGDRGSAADKLIF.